This record looks at one T cell receptor (beta chain) sequence and its context. What it recognizes is unknown. This CDR3 is built from 12 residues. V shed 4 bases and J shed 6 bases, with 10 bases lying between them. Looked up from germline, CDR1 is DFQATT and CDR2 is SNEGSKA (reference sequence). This entry is derived from a study of glioma-infiltrating T cells. Whole-study context: Before surgery, glioma patients received dexamethasone for at most six days.

Study outcomes and limitations: Above-expected tissue-blood divergence occurred in all gliomas, most in low-grade ones.

The iRepertoire nested amplicon-rescue multiplex PCR amplified TCR alpha and beta CDR3s from RNA. TCRdb fed the multiplex PCR reads into MiXCR, producing one record per CDR3 protein. The sample lists a few hundred thousand distinct CDR3 sequences; roughly 41% were seen once. The J gene is TRBJ1-5, the V gene TRBV20-1; D is unresolved. The sequenced sample was glioma tissue, nonneoplastic brain tissue, or PBMCs (not recorded which). The TCR sequence derives from a human donor with low-grade glioma or glioblastoma, undergoing nonglioma brain surgery, or in good health (not recorded which). CDR3: CSAMRASQPQHF. The CDR3 DNA is TGCAGTGCTATGAGGGCTAGTCAGCCCCAGCATTTT.